This T cell receptor (beta chain) is drawn from a study of cytomegalovirus exposure and HLA in healthy donors (dated by TCRdb to about 2017). General notes on the study: According to an earlier analysis of 587 of the donors, 150 million to 200 million T cells yielded 120 million or so unique TCR beta sequences and roughly 280 Gb of sequence data. About 280 gigabases of sequencing data and around 90 million unique TCR sequences made up an early release that covered 500 to 700 HLA-typed donors. Of the roughly 410 genotyped donors, more than 75% were placed in the genetic ancestry cluster associated with self-reported Caucasian donors. The aim of the study was to test whether cataloging public T cell receptors could identify signatures of past pathogen exposure. Using immunosequencing, the study profiled T cell repertoires from approximately 700 subjects and related those repertoires to cytomegalovirus serostatus. A separate validation cohort of approximately 120 different subjects was used in addition to the roughly 640-subject first cohort. To predict cytomegalovirus infection status, the study combined high-throughput TCR immunosequencing, statistical association of individual TCRs with disease status, and machine learning. To study patterns of TCR occurrence, a later analysis re-analyzed previously published TCR beta repertoires from more than 550 donors and added high-resolution HLA genotyping. In the later analysis, no new phenotypic data were used to find candidate immune exposures; instead, reliance was placed on TCR beta sequences and their occurrence across donors. To decide whether each TCR beta V gene segment behaved as functional or pseudogenic, an earlier analysis of some 570 of the donors relied on high-throughput TCR beta sequencing. Alongside the repertoire data, information on donor age, sex, ethnicity and CMV serostatus was compiled. A later genetic analysis used genome-wide SNP genotypes for about 65% of the roughly 670 donors, treating that subset as a discovery cohort. All discovery cohort repertoires had been generated using a single sequencing platform. Class I and class II HLA loci were covered by the typing at four-digit resolution. The number of donors typed differed by locus, with about 629-640 for A, B, C, DRB1 and DQB1, more than 500 for DQA1, approximately 570 for DPA1, and 400 to 490 for DPB1. A handful of DR-DQ haplotypes were handled as single units for association and clustering because linkage in the cohort was strong. Among some 400 genotyped donors of the cohort, an average of roughly 230,000 unique TCR beta nucleotide sequences was sequenced per donor, of which about 18% were non-productive.

Summary of the overall study and its limitations: A further reported finding was that TCR beta sequences accurately predicted the HLA-A and HLA-B alleles for most subjects in the first cohort. The study listed 164 TCR beta chains as associated with cytomegalovirus. According to a later genetic analysis, donors in an Asian-associated ancestry cluster had fewer N-insertions in productive TCRs than the approximately 700-donor mean. According to a later analysis, most CMV-associated TCR beta chains appeared to be HLA-restricted, and the HLA associations seemed to be driven largely by CMV exposure. Strong co-occurrence of HLA alleles, especially DR and DQ, made assigning TCR associations to individual alleles difficult. In vitro tests confirmed that three of the cytomegalovirus-associated TCR beta chains recognize cytomegalovirus antigens. An earlier analysis of approximately 500 of the donors showed that most TCR beta V segments appeared in productive rearrangements either about 87% or about 30% of the time, which broadly matched IMGT annotations. The 87-base-pair reads could not distinguish some IMGT-functional V segments, including TRBV6-2 and TRBV6-3, so those segments were excluded. A later analysis reported that several top co-occurrence clusters appeared linked to parvovirus B19, influenza, CMV and Epstein-Barr virus. This cohort had only TCR beta chains sequenced, and the lack of alpha or paired-chain data limited which features could be detected. CMV serostatus was the only immune exposure information available for the cohort. V-gene and J-gene trimming of TCR beta chains was associated with a missense DCLRE1C variant in a later genetic analysis, and the association was replicated in an independent cohort. While some public TCRs were present in many individuals, most TCR sequences turned up only very rarely across donors. In both the original and validation cohorts, the classifier was reported to diagnose cytomegalovirus status with high specificity and sensitivity. Presence/absence analyses assumed roughly uniform sequencing depth across donors, an assumption that may not hold. A later analysis associated roughly 17,000 TCR beta sequences with specific HLA alleles at a false discovery rate of 0.05. Around 16 rarely observed V segments, including chromosome 9 orphons, were excluded from the earlier analysis of almost 600 of the donors because counts were too low. Linkage disequilibrium might explain the correlated functional status among segregating V segments, but an unknown experimental factor could not be ruled out. Because some donors lacked HLA typing at each locus, the association tests relied only on the typed subset. A later analysis found that HLA-associated TCR beta chains were more clonally expanded and had lower generation probabilities than equally common non-associated chains. A group of highly shared sequence variants was considered likely to be a technical artifact of the sequencing pipeline. The authors suggested that the approach could potentially be extended to other disease states and immunological phenotypes. A later analysis found that TCR association rates varied across HLA loci, with DRB1 alleles showing the most associated TCRs and HLA-C alleles the fewest.

The cohort comprised 710 or so healthy bone marrow donors. Cohort members were all nominally healthy when sampled, although unrecorded immune exposures were likely present. The donor was CMV seropositive and belonged to the group of more than 250 seropositive cohort members. Every donor gave a peripheral blood sample, and the peripheral blood mononuclear cells from that sample were used for TCR beta sequencing. The Qiagen DNeasy Blood Extraction Kit was used to extract genomic DNA from the blood cell samples. There are 14 amino acids in the CDR3, from cysteine to phenylalanine inclusive. CDR3 DNA only is kept here, 42 bases in frame from base 1. V drops 3 bases and J drops 6 bases, leaving 17 bases in between. CDR1 and CDR2, looked up from the germline V gene, are SQVTM and ANQGSEA. Libraries were constructed by the immunoSEQ multiplex PCR assay. The multiplex PCR relied on a mix of 60 forward primers for TCR Vbeta segments and 13 reverse primers for TCR Jbeta segments. The CDR3 region of rearranged TCR beta genes was amplified from genomic DNA with a multiplex PCR assay. The amplified TCR beta libraries were sequenced on the Illumina HiSeq System as 87-base-pair reads. In the authors' own workflow: A later analysis counted tens of millions of unique TCR beta chains across the 670 or so repertoires, and some 11 million of these chains were shared by at least two donors. A nearest-neighbor algorithm error-corrected the raw reads and collapsed the reads into unique sequences, merging closely related sequences to remove PCR and sequencing errors. CDR3 sequences were aligned to IMGT reference sequences to assign V, D and J gene segments. For a sequence to be retained, a match of at least six nucleotides was required to both a V gene segment and a J gene segment. A rearrangement was called productive if the CDR3 had no stop codons and remained in frame with V and J, and every other rearrangement was called non-productive. CDR3 was defined by IMGT convention, running from the second conserved V-encoded cysteine to the conserved J-encoded phenylalanine. The earlier analysis of about 560 of the donors excluded any sequence lacking an unambiguous match to a single V gene segment. In an earlier analysis of 587 of the donors, V segments were called functional above 56.7% productive rearrangements and were called segregating when the between-donor standard deviation exceeded 5%. A statistical classification framework was developed to diagnose cytomegalovirus status using the catalog of TCR beta chain sequences. In a later analysis, TCR nucleotide sequences were compared against IMGT/GENE-DB human TR gene sequences so that V and J genes could be assigned. The TCRdist pipeline was used in a later analysis to assign CDR3 sequences and most-parsimonious VDJ recombination scenarios. A later analysis defined each TCR beta chain by its CDR3 amino acid sequence plus V-gene family, and excluded reads lacking a unique V-gene family. As a way to deal with suspected cross-contamination and a sequencing artifact, a later analysis dropped 450 to 600 nucleotide sequences that were highly shared and had low generation probability. In a later analysis, a clonal expansion index for each public chain was calculated from normalized within-repertoire ranks of inferred template counts. Generation probabilities in a later analysis came from a VDJ recombination model fitted to out-of-frame rearrangements, and those results were checked against IGoR. In a later analysis, TCR-TCR, TCR-HLA and TCR-CMV co-occurrence was scored with hypergeometric tests, and a repertoire-size bias correction was applied to TCR pairs. To estimate false discovery rates, a later analysis permuted the HLA or CMV assignments 20 times. In a later analysis, co-occurring TCRs were grouped using DBSCAN, with TCRdist sequence similarity added in when clustering inside HLA-allele-positive subsets. Co-occurrence clustering excluded repertoires with fewer than 30,000 or more than 120,000 public chains, plus five with anomalous nucleotide sharing. TCRdb obtained this table from immuneACCESS and retained in-frame rearrangements with V and J assigned. These tables miss some clones; where compared with another copy, unresolved V genes account for less than half of the shortfall, and the remainder is unexplained. V and J calls and clone size are copied from that table; D and trimming were computed from the DNA. This sample comprises tens of thousands of clones, around three fifths of them detected only once. Approximately 15% of the sample is taken by the ten largest.

Remarks on this clone: Its antigen is unknown. The input lacks base qualities; no much larger clone sits a single base away.

Specimen: PBMCs. This receptor was obtained from a woman aged 40-49 years in good health and CMV-seropositive. The chain was built from TRBV29-1 and TRBJ1-1; TRBD1 is a weak D gene call, 5 bases matching. The DNA sequence is as follows: TGCAGCGTTGAGAGTATCGGGGGGTTCGCTGAAGCTTTCTTT. Its translation reads: CSVESIGGFAEAFF.